What follows is one TCR beta chain and its context. As yet, its antigen is unknown. The data are from a study of identical twins. Regarding the study as a whole: Diverse VJ usage suggested most zero-insertion clonotypes were not invariant T cells. Cord blood's abundant beta clonotypes had fewer insertions, unlike memory repertoires. There was more out-of-frame TCR alpha sharing in monozygotic twins than models estimated. With beta out-of-frame sequences, excess sharing by twins was weaker.

Using its own MiXCR run on the 5' RACE reads, TCRdb lists one record per CDR3 protein. The sample shows a few hundred thousand distinct CDR3 sequences, around a sixth of them seen only once. Trimming cost V 0 bases and J 5 bases, with 16 bases left between them. In germline, CDR1 is DFQATT, CDR2 SNEGSKA (reference sequence). The CDR3 length is 15 residues. This chain joins TRBV20-1 and TRBJ2-5; the D is unclear. This TCR was recovered from a man aged 45-65 years in good health. Sequencing used naive T cells sorted from blood. CDR3 nucleotides: TGCAGTGCTAGAGATAGCTTTGAGGTTGAGGAGACCCAGTACTTC. Amino acid sequence: CSARDSFEVEETQYF.